What follows are 10 T cell receptor beta chains derived from one specimen sequenced in a study of shared clonotypes between healthy human individuals. CD8 cells classed as naive were CD45RO-negative and positively selected for CCR7, excluding terminally differentiated effector memory CD45RA+ cells. The protocol was immunoSEQ multiplex PCR, while the TCRdb copy is restricted to in-frame clones and leaves out a portion. This sample carries about 2.1 million clones, 85% to 95% of them seen once, and the ten largest clones take under 2%. Sequenced: naive CD8+ T cells from PBMCs. The receptors come from a man aged 18 to 29 in good health. Some clones in this sample may be carry-over from other donors' samples.

The chain carries TRBV30 and TRBJ1-2, with D hard to call. The CDR3 is 15 amino acids. Germline V gene sequence: CDR1 GTSNPN, CDR2 SVGIG (reference sequence). Between the trimmed V and J ends, which lost 2 bases and 6 bases, there was a span of 19 bases. The CDR3: CAWSRAAPEVDGYTF. The CDR3 region has the DNA TGTGCCTGGAGTAGGGCAGCTCCCGAAGTGGATGGCTACACCTTC.

A remark on this clone: This CDR3 is also generated by other DNA sequences in the sample. The chain uses TRBV19 and TRBJ2-7; 9 positions agree with TRBD1. Germline V gives CDR1 LNHDA, CDR2 SQIVND (reference sequence). The junction had 0 bases not matched to a gene; V was cut back by 1 base and J by 2 bases. The CDR3 extends over 14 amino acids. CDR3 in amino acids: CASSIGTGAYEQYF. CDR3 DNA sequence: TGTGCCAGTAGTATAGGGACAGGGGCCTACGAGCAGTACTTC.

V usage is TRBV29-1 and J usage is TRBJ2-7; D is possibly TRBD1 or TRBD2 (5 bases each). V was cut by 4 bases and J by 2 bases, with 12 bases left in between. CDR3 length: 13 residues. Germline CDR1 and CDR2: SQVTM and ANQGSEA. CDR3 loop: CSVAEGRAYEQYF. The DNA of the CDR3 is TGCAGCGTTGCTGAGGGACGGGCCTACGAGCAGTACTTC.

This rearrangement joins TRBV2 to TRBJ2-5; D uncertain. Trimming pared 1 base from V and 3 bases from J, leaving 18 bases between. Germline loops: CDR1 SNHLY, CDR2 FYNNEI. The CDR3 extends over 17 amino acids. The CDR3 sequence is CASSEGLLLRTKETQYF. CDR3 sequence (DNA): TGTGCCAGCAGTGAAGGCCTCCTCCTACGAACCAAAGAGACCCAGTACTTC.

The chain carries TRBV6-6 and TRBJ2-7, with D possibly TRBD1 on 5 matching bases. V was clipped by 6 bases and J by 3 bases, with 12 bases between them. CDR3 length: 13 amino acids. Per the germline V gene, CDR1 is MNHNY and CDR2 is SVGAGI (reference sequence). CDR3 loop: CASSIGQGYEQYF. In DNA form, the CDR3 reads TGTGCCAGCAGCATAGGGCAGGGCTACGAGCAGTACTTC.

The chain has TRBV15 and TRBJ2-7, with 8 bases aligning to TRBD1. V was clipped by 3 bases and J by 5 bases; unmatched bases: 6. This CDR3 region has 14 residues. Germline V gene lookup returns CDR1 LNHNV and CDR2 YYDKDF (reference sequence). CDR3 in amino acids: CATSRRTGKDEQYF. Here the CDR3 DNA reads TGTGCCACCAGCAGGAGGACAGGGAAGGACGAGCAGTACTTC. Combining the CDR3 with reference TRBV15 and TRBJ2-7 gives the whole variable domain DAMVIQNPRYQVTQFGKPVTLSCSQTLNHNVMYWYQQKSSQAPKLLFHYYDKDFNNEADTPDNFQSRRPNTSFCFLDIRSPGLGDTAMYLCATSRRTGKDEQYFGPGTRLTVT.

The chain combines TRBV27 with TRBJ1-5; D is uncertain. V was trimmed by 5 bases and J by 3 bases, leaving 17 bases between them. The length of the CDR3 is 16 residues. The germline V gene has CDR1 MNHEY and CDR2 SMNVEV (reference sequence). The chain's CDR3 is CASSRRSDLFNQPQHF. The DNA of the CDR3 is TGTGCCAGCAGTAGACGCTCGGACTTGTTCAATCAGCCCCAGCATTTT.

This chain joins TRBV7-9 and TRBJ2-1; D uncertain. This CDR3 contains 16 residues. Germline V gene lookup returns CDR1 SEHNR and CDR2 FQNEAQ (reference sequence). Trimming left V 5 bases short and J 0 bases short, with 14 bases between. CDR3 DNA sequence: TGTGCCAGCAGCCCCCCCACCCCCAGCTCCTACAATGAGCAGTTCTTC. Translated, it gives CASSPPTPSSYNEQFF.

The chain joins TRBV2 to TRBJ1-2; 7 positions match TRBD1. The junction had 5 bases not matched to a gene; V was cut back by 3 bases and J by 4 bases. Per germline, CDR1 SNHLY and CDR2 FYNNEI. The CDR3 is made up of 14 amino acids. The CDR3 DNA sequence: TGTGCCAGCAGTGAGAGGGCAGGGGGCTATGGCTACACCTTC. Its protein product is CASSERAGGYGYTF.

The rearrangement uses TRBV18 and TRBJ2-7; tentative D call: TRBD2 (6 bases). V was cut by 2 bases and J by 9 bases, with 20 bases left in between. The CDR3 sequence is 15 residues long. Germline assignment: CDR1 KGHSH and CDR2 LQKENI. The CDR3 nucleotides read TGTGCCAGCTCACCAGACGGACTATCGATGTTCGGGCAGTACTTC. Its protein product is CASSPDGLSMFGQYF.